This T cell receptor (beta chain) was found in a study of OX40 agonist ivuxolimab in advanced cancers. V dropped 4 bases and J dropped 5; count of bases not matched to a gene: 5. This CDR3 is 13 amino acids long. Germline V lookup: CDR1 MNHNS, CDR2 SASEGT. Only in-frame clones appear in the TCRdb table, and some are missing; sequencing was by immunoSEQ multiplex PCR. The sample yields over 85,000 clones, 90% to 95% seen once. This material consisted of CD4+ or CD8+ T cells sorted from blood, taken in a trial of the OX40 agonist ivuxolimab. The clonotype was recovered from an adult with an advanced solid tumor such as melanoma, head and neck, liver or kidney cancer. The gene calls are TRBV6-1 and TRBJ2-7; TRBD1 matches at 7 bases. CDR3 nucleotides: TGTGCCAGCAGTGGTCGACAGGGCCACGAGCAGTACTTC. It yields the protein CASSGRQGHEQYF.